This is a list of T cell receptor beta chains from one sample in a study of blood T cell repertoires in COVID-19. Method: immunoSEQ multiplex PCR; TCRdb's copy keeps in-frame clones and lacks some. The sample includes approximately 97,000 clones, around 90% of them seen just once. Material for sequencing was peripheral blood. These receptors came from a man between 50 and 59 years old with active or convalescent COVID-19. Both conserved end residues are part of each CDR3. The D gene is left open where the match is weak. Size is stated for part of the rows, as once, few or many counts, or as a class when the clone is expanded.

V,D,size,J,DNA,CDR3
TRBV9,TRBD2,NA,TRBJ2-5,TGTGCCAGCAGCACCCGGGGGGGCCAAGAGACCCAGTACTTC,CASSTRGGQETQYF
TRBV18,TRBD2,NA,TRBJ2-5,TGTGCCAGCTCACCACCGGGCCTAGCGGGGGCGTACCAAGAGACCCAGTACTTC,CASSPPGLAGAYQETQYF
TRBV5-6,NA,NA,TRBJ2-3,TGTGCCAGCAGCTTTGGGACACTAGCAGATACGCAGTATTTT,CASSFGTLADTQYF
TRBV9,TRBD2,NA,TRBJ2-2,TGTGCCAGCAGCGTAGAAACTAGCGCCATAAGTCCCGGGGAGCTGTTTTTT,CASSVETSAISPGELFF
TRBV24-1,NA,once,TRBJ2-5,TGTGCCACCAGTCAACCCGCGGGGACCCAGTACTTC,CATSQPAGTQYF
TRBV15,TRBD1,NA,TRBJ2-5,TGTGCCACCGCAGAGGGACAGGGGACACAAGAGACCCAGTACTTC,CATAEGQGTQETQYF
TRBV5-4,TRBD1,NA,TRBJ2-5,TGTGCCAGCAGCTGGACAGGGGGATTGGGAGAGACCCAGTACTTC,CASSWTGGLGETQYF
TRBV9,NA,NA,TRBJ1-1,TGTGCCAGCAGCGGATTTGCCAGTGAAGCTTTCTTT,CASSGFASEAFF
TRBV24-1,NA,NA,TRBJ2-3,TGTGCCACCAGTGATTCAGGAGGGGTCGGCACAGATACGCAGTATTTT,CATSDSGGVGTDTQYF
TRBV6-5,NA,NA,TRBJ1-5,TGTGCCAGCCGCGACAGGAATGCTCTCAGTCAGCCCCAGCATTTT,CASRDRNALSQPQHF
TRBV5-6,NA,NA,TRBJ1-1,TGTGCCAGCAGCTTCCCATCAGGGAACACTGAAGCTTTCTTT,CASSFPSGNTEAFF
TRBV2,TRBD1,NA,TRBJ1-2,TGTGCCAGCAGTGAAGGGCAGGGGGTGAACTATGGCTACACCTTC,CASSEGQGVNYGYTF
TRBV30,NA,NA,TRBJ1-5,TGTGCCTGGAGTGCCCCTCCGGGAGGGCCCCAGCATTTT,CAWSAPPGGPQHF
TRBV19,NA,NA,TRBJ1-3,TGTGCCACCTTACAGCTCTCCGGCTCTGGAAACACCATATATTTT,CATLQLSGSGNTIYF
TRBV4-3,TRBD1,NA,TRBJ1-2,TGCGCCAGCAGCCACTCTGAGGGACAGGGGGCAGACTATGGCTACACCTTC,CASSHSEGQGADYGYTF
TRBV28,TRBD1,NA,TRBJ1-2,TGTGCCAGCAGTGACAGGGACTATGGCTACACCTTC,CASSDRDYGYTF
TRBV9,NA,NA,TRBJ2-5,TGTGCCAGCAGCGTAGCTAGTCAGCCTCCTCAAGAGACCCAGTACTTC,CASSVASQPPQETQYF
TRBV7-2,NA,NA,TRBJ2-1,TGTGCCAGCAGCCAACTAGCCCAAATAAGCCGAAGTGAGCAGTTCTTC,CASSQLAQISRSEQFF
TRBV7-2,NA,NA,TRBJ1-1,TGTGCCAGCAGCGACAGGATTGTGTTGAACACTGAAGCTTTCTTT,CASSDRIVLNTEAFF
TRBV19,TRBD1,NA,TRBJ2-1,TGTGCCACCGAGGGACAGGGGGCGTCGAATGAGCAGTTCTTC,CATEGQGASNEQFF
TRBV6-1,NA,NA,TRBJ2-5,TGTGCCAGCAGTGAAGGACAGGAAGAGACCCAGTACTTC,CASSEGQEETQYF
TRBV24-1,NA,NA,TRBJ2-1,TGTGCCACCAGTGATTTAACCCCTCGCGGTGAGCAGTTCTTC,CATSDLTPRGEQFF
TRBV24-1,TRBD1,NA,TRBJ2-1,TGTGCCACCAGCGCCCACTCCGGGACAGGGGGCCCCTACAATGAGCAGTTCTTC,CATSAHSGTGGPYNEQFF
TRBV29-1,TRBD1,NA,TRBJ1-2,TGCAGCGTTGAAACAGGGGTTTCCTATGGCTACACCTTC,CSVETGVSYGYTF
TRBV7-2,TRBD1,NA,TRBJ2-1,TGTGCCAGCAGCCTCGACAGGGGGGTCTACAATGAGCAGTTCTTC,CASSLDRGVYNEQFF
TRBV5-6,NA,NA,TRBJ2-3,TGTGCCAGCAGACAGAACACAGATACGCAGTATTTT,CASRQNTDTQYF
TRBV28,NA,NA,TRBJ1-2,TGTGCCAGCACTTCTATGGGGGGGGTCTATGGCTACACCTTC,CASTSMGGVYGYTF
TRBV6-1,TRBD2,NA,TRBJ2-6,TGTGCCAGCAGTGATATAGCGGGGCGCTCTGGGGCCAACGTCCTGACTTTC,CASSDIAGRSGANVLTF
TRBV5-1,NA,NA,TRBJ2-7,TGCGCCAGCAGCGCCTCTACCTACGAGCAGTACTTC,CASSASTYEQYF
TRBV4-1,NA,NA,TRBJ1-3,TGCGCCAGCAGCCTTGGGCAAGGAAACACCATATATTTT,CASSLGQGNTIYF
TRBV15,NA,NA,TRBJ2-5,TGTGCCACCAGCAGACCTGCGGGACGGTCCTTGGAGACCCAGTACTTC,CATSRPAGRSLETQYF
TRBV6-5,NA,NA,TRBJ1-3,TGTGCCAGCAGTTATCACGGCTCTGGAAACACCATATATTTT,CASSYHGSGNTIYF
TRBV19,TRBD1,few,TRBJ1-5,TGTGCCAGTAGTATCGAAGGGACAGGGGTGGGTTGGGGCAATCAGCCCCAGCATTTT,CASSIEGTGVGWGNQPQHF
TRBV6-5,NA,few,TRBJ1-4,TGTGCCAGCAGTTACGGCGGGACGCGCGGGGAAAAACTGTTTTTT,CASSYGGTRGEKLFF
TRBV10-3,NA,NA,TRBJ2-5,TGTGCCATCAGTGAACAGAGGGAGCGCGGGACCCAGTACTTC,CAISEQRERGTQYF